This entry lists 22 T cell receptor beta chains sequenced from one sample in a study of blood T cell repertoires in COVID-19. The method was immunoSEQ multiplex PCR; TCRdb's version includes in-frame clones alone and lacks a portion of them. This sample has around 100,000 clones, with around 93% found just once. What was sequenced was peripheral blood. These receptors originate from a human donor with active COVID-19. The donor label of this sample is uncertain.

The chain combines TRBV21-1 with TRBJ1-6. TRBV21-1 is marked as a pseudogene. This CDR3 region has 18 residues. This CDR3 reads CASSGRGSPGERNSPLHF. CDR3 sequence (DNA): TGTGCCAGCAGCGGACGGGGCTCACCGGGAGAGAGGAATTCACCCCTCCACTTT.

In DNA, the CDR3 is TGTGCCAGCAGTTACGGGACACTGTACAATGAGCAGTTCTTC. This encodes CASSYGTLYNEQFF. This chain connects TRBV6-2 or TRBV6-3 to TRBJ2-1, with D tentatively TRBD1 (6 bases). Trimming cost V 2 bases and J 4 bases, with 9 bases left between them. Germline-derived CDR1 and CDR2 are MNHEY and SVGEGT. This CDR3 region has 14 residues.

V is TRBV6-4 and J is TRBJ1-3; 7 nucleotides agree with TRBD1. V was clipped by 2 bases and J by 8 bases; unmatched bases: 9. The germline CDR1 and CDR2 sequences are MRHNA and SNTAGT. This CDR3 comprises 15 residues. CDR3 in DNA: TGTGCCAGCAGTGACGCTCCTAAGGGGGCGGACACCATATATTTT. Amino acid sequence: CASSDAPKGADTIYF.

The CDR3 DNA reads as TGTGCCAGCAGTTTATCTTGGGGACTATCGACCTACGAGCAGTACTTC. As protein: CASSLSWGLSTYEQYF. V is TRBV27 and J is TRBJ2-7, with TRBD2 matching over 7 bases. From germline, CDR1 is MNHEY and CDR2 SMNVEV (reference sequence). This CDR3 has 16 amino acids. The trim removed 0 bases at V and 2 bases at J, leaving 7 bases unmatched.

CDR3 in DNA: TGTGCCATCAGTGCGCGGGGGCCCCCCGCAGATACGCAGTATTTT. Translating it yields CAISARGPPADTQYF. V usage is TRBV10-3 and J usage is TRBJ2-3; the D gene is possibly TRBD2 (7 bases). The germline V and J ends were trimmed by 4 bases and 4 bases, with 15 bases remaining between them. CDR3 size: 15 residues. Per the germline V gene, CDR1 is ENHRY and CDR2 is SYGVKD.

The chain links TRBV6-7 to TRBJ2-2; no firm D call. TRBV6-7 is recorded as an ORF, its role being uncertain. The CDR3 is 16 amino acids. V was cut by 3 bases and J by 4 bases, with 15 bases left in between. CDR3 nucleotides: TGTGCCAGCAGTTATAGGAGAGCAGAAATCACCGGGGAGCTGTTTTTT. Encoded protein: CASSYRRAEITGELFF.

This chain links TRBV5-4 with TRBJ1-1, with 12 bases matching TRBD1. CDR1 and CDR2 from the germline V gene are SGHNT and YYREEE (reference sequence). This CDR3 contains 14 residues. The V gene end was trimmed by 3 bases and the J gene end by 6 bases; junction bases not matched to a gene: 3. DNA for the CDR3: TGTGCCAGCAGCTGGGGACAGGGGGCGGCTGAAGCTTTCTTT. Residues: CASSWGQGAAEAFF.

The rearrangement links TRBV7-3 to TRBJ2-1; 10 bases are shared with TRBD1. Germline V gives CDR1 SGHTA, CDR2 FQGTGA. This CDR3 comprises 15 residues. V lost 3 bases, J lost 2 bases, and 1 base stayed unmatched. In DNA, the CDR3 is TGTGCCAGCAGCTTCGACAGGGGGCCCTACAATGAGCAGTTCTTC. Translated: CASSFDRGPYNEQFF.

The chain joins TRBV14 to TRBJ2-1; D may be TRBD2 (5 bases). The CDR3 is 15 residues long. V shed 0 bases and J shed 2 bases, with 8 bases lying between them. Looked up from germline, CDR1 is SGHDN and CDR2 is FVKESK. CDR3 nucleotides: TGTGCCAGCAGCCAAGAGTCGGGGACCTACAATGAGCAGTTCTTC. Its translation: CASSQESGTYNEQFF.

V usage is TRBV7-2 and J usage is TRBJ2-5; the match to TRBD1 covers 11 bases. The ends lost 4 bases at V and 4 bases at J; junction bases unmatched: 11. Per the germline V gene, CDR1 is SGHTA and CDR2 is FQGNSA. This CDR3 is 17 amino acids long. The CDR3: CASSSRTGGVRRETQYF. CDR3 DNA: TGTGCCAGCAGCTCGCGGACAGGGGGCGTTCGGAGAGAGACCCAGTACTTC. Full variable domain (remainder filled in from reference TRBV7-2 and TRBJ2-5): GAGVSQSPSNKVTEKGKDVELRCDPISGHTALYWYRQSLGQGLEFLIYFQGNSAPDKSGLPSDRFSAERTGGSVSTLTIQRTQQEDSAVYLCASSSRTGGVRRETQYFGPGTRLLVL.

The chain carries TRBV7-9 and TRBJ1-2; 8 bases are shared with TRBD1. V shed 0 bases, J shed 8 bases, and the junction held 5 bases outside the gene matches. Germline values: CDR1 SEHNR, CDR2 FQNEAQ (reference sequence). The CDR3 is 14 residues long. The CDR3 sequence is CASSLAPTGVGYTF. For the CDR3, the DNA is TGTGCCAGCAGCTTAGCGCCGACAGGGGTCGGCTACACCTTC.

This clone was recorded once. The chain couples TRBV9 to TRBJ2-2, with 8 nucleotides matching TRBD1. Germline CDR1 and CDR2: SGDLS and YYNGEE. This CDR3 region has 15 residues. Germline trimming cut 1 base from V and 3 bases from J; bases unmatched to any gene: 2. The CDR3 DNA reads TGTGCCAGCAGCGTACAGGGGGCAGACACCGGGGAGCTGTTTTTT. As protein: CASSVQGADTGELFF.

V usage is TRBV5-1 and J usage is TRBJ2-3; 9 bases line up with TRBD2. The V and J ends lost 2 bases and 5 bases, in that order; junction bases with no gene match: 12. From germline, CDR1 is SGHRS and CDR2 YFSETQ. The CDR3 consists of 17 residues. The CDR3 nucleotides read TGCGCCAGCAGCTTTCCAGCGGGGGGTATAAGTATAGATACGCAGTATTTT. The encoded protein is CASSFPAGGISIDTQYF.

This chain uses TRBV7-9 with TRBJ1-1; unclear D gene. V shed 5 bases and J shed 1 base, with 5 bases lying between them. The CDR3 has 12 amino acids. Germline-derived CDR1 and CDR2 are SEHNR and FQNEAQ (reference sequence). CDR3 region: CASSPENTEAFF. CDR3 in DNA: TGTGCCAGCAGCCCAGAGAACACTGAAGCTTTCTTT.

The CDR3: CASSLRRTNSWDYGYTF. Here the CDR3 DNA reads TGTGCCAGCAGTTTACGGAGGACCAACTCATGGGACTATGGCTACACCTTC. The chain is built from TRBV27 and TRBJ1-2; the D is unclear. Per the germline V gene, CDR1 is MNHEY and CDR2 is SMNVEV (reference sequence). The V gene lost 2 bases and the J gene lost 3 bases, with 19 bases spanning the gap. The CDR3 is 17 residues long.

The J gene is TRBJ2-2, the V gene TRBV5-5; 10 bases fit TRBD2. This CDR3 is 16 amino acids long. V lost 0 bases to trimming and J lost 5 bases; unmatched junction nucleotides: 4. CDR1 and CDR2 from the germline V gene are SGHKS and YYEKEE (reference sequence). CDR3 DNA sequence: TGTGCCAGCAGCTTGGGTGGGACTAGCGTAACCGGGGAGCTGTTTTTT. It is translated as CASSLGGTSVTGELFF.

The chain employs TRBV9 and TRBJ2-2; 8 bases match TRBD2. In germline, CDR1 is SGDLS, CDR2 YYNGEE. This CDR3 is built from 15 residues. V trimming: 0 bases; J trimming: 5 bases; junction bases outside the gene matches: 3. Here the CDR3 DNA reads TGTGCCAGCAGCGTAGGCGGGGGGCAAACCGGGGAGCTGTTTTTT. Protein product: CASSVGGGQTGELFF. Variable domain in full (rest from reference TRBV9 and TRBJ2-2): DSGVTQTPKHLITATGQRVTLRCSPRSGDLSVYWYQQSLDQGLQFLIQYYNGEERAKGNILERFSAQQFPDLHSELNLSSLELGDSALYFCASSVGGGQTGELFFGEGSRLTVL.

This clone was detected only once. The CDR3 DNA follows: TGTGCCAGCAGCGTAGATATCCCAGATACGCAGTATTTT. Translation gives CASSVDIPDTQYF. This rearrangement joins TRBV9 to TRBJ2-3; D unresolved. V was pared by 0 bases and J by 4 bases, with 6 bases between. Germline assignment: CDR1 SGDLS and CDR2 YYNGEE. This CDR3 region has 13 residues.

The rearrangement joins TRBV2 to TRBJ1-4; 9 bases match TRBD1. There are 14 residues in the CDR3. V gave up 7 bases and J gave up 8 bases; unmatched junction bases: 8. In germline, CDR1 is SNHLY, CDR2 FYNNEI. The CDR3 sequence: CASNYRGLWEKLFF. In DNA form, the CDR3 reads TGTGCCAGCAACTACAGGGGGCTTTGGGAAAAACTGTTTTTT.

The chain carries TRBV6-6 and TRBJ1-3, with 7 bases matching TRBD1. Trimming cost V 5 bases and J 4 bases; bases outside gene matches: 2. There are 13 residues in the CDR3. Germline loops: CDR1 MNHNY, CDR2 SVGAGI (reference sequence). CDR3: CASSTGVGNTIYF. The CDR3 DNA sequence: TGTGCCAGCAGTACAGGGGTGGGAAACACCATATATTTT.

The chain couples TRBV10-2 to TRBJ2-3; D is possibly TRBD2 (7 bases). The germline gives CDR1 WSHSY, CDR2 SAAADI. The V gene lost 4 bases and the J gene lost 0 bases, with 26 bases spanning the gap. This CDR3 is 20 amino acids long. The chain's CDR3 is CASSGSEWGGAASSTDTQYF. CDR3 bases: TGCGCCAGCAGTGGGAGTGAGTGGGGGGGGGCCGCTTCGAGCACAGATACGCAGTATTTT.

This clone was seen just once. The CDR3 sequence is CASSPGGGETQYF. The CDR3 bases are TGTGCCAGCTCACCCGGGGGTGGAGAGACCCAGTACTTC. The V call is TRBV18, the J call TRBJ2-5, with a weak D call TRBD2 (6 bases). The length of the CDR3 is 13 residues. The V and J ends lost 3 bases and 4 bases respectively, with 9 bases between them. Germline assignment: CDR1 KGHSH and CDR2 LQKENI.